The next 5 T cell receptor beta chains were all read from a single sample in a study of blood T cell repertoires in COVID-19 (dated by TCRdb to about 2020). The receptor library was made with the immunoSEQ multiplex PCR assay. TCRdb re-hosts the immuneACCESS table, in-frame sequences only. Its copies lack some clones; in the studies checked, an unresolved V gene accounts for under half of them, and the cause for the rest is not known. This sample comprises some 300,000 clones, around nine tenths of them detected only once. In total, the top ten clones hold about an eighth of the sample. The sample comprised peripheral blood. The receptor set was obtained from a woman aged 70-85 years with COVID-19, enrolled during active disease.

The chain combines TRBV9 with TRBJ1-6; D not certain. Germline V lookup: CDR1 SGDLS, CDR2 YYNGEE. The CDR3 is 15 amino acids. V was cut by 1 base and J by 5 bases, with 10 bases left in between. Here the CDR3 reads CASSVTGIDNSPLHF. CDR3 in DNA: TGTGCCAGCAGCGTAACGGGGATAGATAATTCACCCCTCCACTTT.

The chain recombines TRBV5-1 with TRBJ2-3; 12 nucleotides match TRBD2. This CDR3 has 14 amino acids. Germline assignment: CDR1 SGHRS and CDR2 YFSETQ. V lost 4 bases and J lost 5; bases outside the gene matches: 2. The CDR3 DNA follows: TGCGCCAGCAGCACTAGCGGGGGGTTAGATACGCAGTATTTT. This sequence encodes CASSTSGGLDTQYF.

The V call is TRBV28, the J call TRBJ1-1; D remains unclear. Trimming pared 3 bases from V and 6 bases from J, leaving 11 bases between. There are 13 residues in the CDR3. The germline gives CDR1 MDHEN, CDR2 SYDVKM. CDR3 nucleotide sequence: TGTGCCAGCAGTTTCCCACAGTCCGCTGAAGCTTTCTTT. This encodes CASSFPQSAEAFF.

The chain couples TRBV3-1 (or the pseudogene TRBV3-2) to TRBJ1-1, with TRBD1 identical over 9 bases. The V and J ends lost 4 bases and 5 bases, in that order; junction bases with no gene match: 8. In germline, CDR1 is LGHDT, CDR2 YNNKEL (reference sequence). The CDR3 runs 15 residues. For the CDR3, the DNA is TGTGCCAGCAGCCGCGGGGGACAGGGCGGAACTGAAGCTTTCTTT. Translated: CASSRGGQGGTEAFF.

The chain couples TRBV5-1 to TRBJ2-5, with 8 nucleotides matching TRBD2. V shed 0 bases and J 5 bases; nucleotides not matched to a gene: 3. From germline, CDR1 is SGHRS and CDR2 YFSETQ. The CDR3 sequence is 14 residues long. CDR3 DNA: TGCGCCAGCAGCTTGGAAGGACTAGCCGAGACCCAGTACTTC. Translation gives CASSLEGLAETQYF.